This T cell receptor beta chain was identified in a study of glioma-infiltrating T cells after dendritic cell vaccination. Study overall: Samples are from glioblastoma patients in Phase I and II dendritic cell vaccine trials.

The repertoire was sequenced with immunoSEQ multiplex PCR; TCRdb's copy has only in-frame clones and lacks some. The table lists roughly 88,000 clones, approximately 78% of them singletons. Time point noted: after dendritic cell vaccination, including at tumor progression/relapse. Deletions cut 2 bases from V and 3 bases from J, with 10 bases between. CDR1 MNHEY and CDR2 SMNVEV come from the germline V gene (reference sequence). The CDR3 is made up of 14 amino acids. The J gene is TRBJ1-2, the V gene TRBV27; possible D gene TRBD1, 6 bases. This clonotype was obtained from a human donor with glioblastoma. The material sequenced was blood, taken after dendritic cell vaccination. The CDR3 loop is CASSLGQNYYGYTF. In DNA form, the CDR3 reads TGTGCCAGCAGTTTAGGACAGAACTACTATGGCTACACCTTC.